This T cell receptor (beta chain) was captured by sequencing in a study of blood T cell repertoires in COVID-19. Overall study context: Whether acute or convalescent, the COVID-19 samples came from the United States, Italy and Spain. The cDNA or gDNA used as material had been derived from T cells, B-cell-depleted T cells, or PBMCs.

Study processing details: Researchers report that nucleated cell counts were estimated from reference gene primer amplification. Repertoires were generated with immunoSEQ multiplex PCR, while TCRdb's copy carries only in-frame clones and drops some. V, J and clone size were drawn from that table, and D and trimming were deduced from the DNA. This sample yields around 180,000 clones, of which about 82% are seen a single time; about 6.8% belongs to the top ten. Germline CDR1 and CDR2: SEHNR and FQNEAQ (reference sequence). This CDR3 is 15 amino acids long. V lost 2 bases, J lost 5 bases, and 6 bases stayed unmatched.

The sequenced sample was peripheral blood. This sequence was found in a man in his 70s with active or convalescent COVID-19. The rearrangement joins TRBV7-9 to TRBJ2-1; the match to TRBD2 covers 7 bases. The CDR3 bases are TGTGCCAGCAGCTTAACAGCGGGGCCTAACAATGAGCAGTTCTTC. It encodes CASSLTAGPNNEQFF.